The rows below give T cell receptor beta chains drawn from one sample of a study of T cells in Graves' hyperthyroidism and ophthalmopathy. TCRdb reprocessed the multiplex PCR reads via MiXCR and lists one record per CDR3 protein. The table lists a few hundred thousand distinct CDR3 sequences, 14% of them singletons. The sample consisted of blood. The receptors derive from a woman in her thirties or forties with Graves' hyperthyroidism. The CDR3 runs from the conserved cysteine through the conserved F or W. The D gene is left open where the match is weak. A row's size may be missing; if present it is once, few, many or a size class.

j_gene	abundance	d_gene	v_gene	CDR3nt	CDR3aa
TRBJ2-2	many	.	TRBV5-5	TGTGCCAGCAGCTCCCCCGGGACGGGAGATTTTCCGAACACCGGGGAGCTGTTTTTT	CASSSPGTGDFPNTGELFF
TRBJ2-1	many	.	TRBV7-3	TGTGCCAGCAGCCCCAGCAGGGATTCAAGAGAGCAGTTCTTC	CASSPSRDSREQFF
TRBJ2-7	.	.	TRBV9	TGTGCCAGCAGCGTAGCGGCACAGGGCTCCTACGAGCAGTACTTC	CASSVAAQGSYEQYF
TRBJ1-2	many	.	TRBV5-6	TGTGCCAGCAGCTTGAGTCAGAGCAACTATGGCTACACCTTC	CASSLSQSNYGYTF
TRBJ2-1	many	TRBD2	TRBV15	TGTGCCACCAGCAGAGTGCGGGAGAGGACCTACAATGAGCAGTTCTTC	CATSRVRERTYNEQFF
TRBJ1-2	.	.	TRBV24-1	TGTGCCACCAGTGATAGACAACCTTATGGCTACACCTTC	CATSDRQPYGYTF
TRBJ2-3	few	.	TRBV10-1	TGCGCCAGCAGTGAGTCGCTTCATACGCAGTATTTT	CASSESLHTQYF
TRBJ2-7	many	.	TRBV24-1	TGTGCCACCAGTGATTTGCAGACTAGCGAGCAGTACTTC	CATSDLQTSEQYF
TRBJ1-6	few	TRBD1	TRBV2	TGTGCCAGCAGTGAAATGGGACAGCCTAATTCACCCCTCCACTTT	CASSEMGQPNSPLHF
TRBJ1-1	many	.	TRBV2	TGTGCCGGGCTGGCGGACATGAACACTGAAGCTTTCTTT	CAGLADMNTEAFF
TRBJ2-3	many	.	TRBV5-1	TGCGCCAGCAGCTTACAGAATCAAGATACGCAGTATTTT	CASSLQNQDTQYF
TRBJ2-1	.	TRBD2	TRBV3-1	TGTGCCAGCAGCCAATTGGTTCTAGGCTTTGGACTAGCCGACAATGAGCAGTTCTTC	CASSQLVLGFGLADNEQFF
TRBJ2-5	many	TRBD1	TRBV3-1	TGTGCCAGCAGCGGGACAGGGAGGGAGACCCAGTACTTC	CASSGTGRETQYF
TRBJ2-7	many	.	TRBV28	TGTGCCAGCAGACCACGAGGTTCCTACGAGCAGTACTTC	CASRPRGSYEQYF
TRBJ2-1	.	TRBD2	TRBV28	TGTGCCAGCAGCCCCGGGACTAGCGGGATTGAGGTGAGGTTCTTC	CASSPGTSGIEVRFF
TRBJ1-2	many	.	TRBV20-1	TGCAGAGGCCGGTCGGGATTTTATGGCTACACCTTC	CRGRSGFYGYTF
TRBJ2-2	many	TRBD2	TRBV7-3	TGTGCCAGCAGCTTAACAGCGGGAGGGGCCGGGGAGCTGTTTTTT	CASSLTAGGAGELFF
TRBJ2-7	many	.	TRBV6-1	TGTGCCACCGAAAAGGGGGACACACACTACGAGCAGTACTTC	CATEKGDTHYEQYF
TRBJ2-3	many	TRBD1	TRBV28	TGTGCCAGCAGCCCCCGCGGGACAGGATACACAGATACGCAGTATTTT	CASSPRGTGYTDTQYF
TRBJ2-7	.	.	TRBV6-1	TGTGCCAGCAGTAACTACAGGAGCATTTTAACCTACGAGCAGTACTTC	CASSNYRSILTYEQYF
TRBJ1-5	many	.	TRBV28	TGTGCCAGCAGTTTAATGGCAGGTAGCAATCAGCCCCAGCATTTT	CASSLMAGSNQPQHF
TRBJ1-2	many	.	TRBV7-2	TGTGCCAGCAGCTTAGGGACGGAAGGGGGTGGCTACACCTTC	CASSLGTEGGGYTF
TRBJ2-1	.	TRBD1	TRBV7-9	TGTGCCAGCAGCTTAACTGGGACAGGGAGGTTCAATCAGCAGTTCTTC	CASSLTGTGRFNQQFF
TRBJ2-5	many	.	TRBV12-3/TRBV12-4	TGTGCCAGCAGTACGATGACCCACCAAGAGACCCAGTACTTC	CASSTMTHQETQYF
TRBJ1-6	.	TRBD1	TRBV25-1	TGTGCCAGCTCAGCCCCCGGGACAGGGGATAATTCACCCCTCCACTTT	CASSAPGTGDNSPLHF
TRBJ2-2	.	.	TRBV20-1	TGCAGTGCTAGACTTGCGACCATCGGGGAGCTGTTTTTT	CSARLATIGELFF
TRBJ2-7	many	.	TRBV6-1	TGTGCCAGCAGTGATGGGACAAAATCCTACGAGCAGTACTTC	CASSDGTKSYEQYF
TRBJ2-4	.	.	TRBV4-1	TGCGCCAGCAGCCAAGATCGGGGGACGACCAAAAACATTCAGTACTTC	CASSQDRGTTKNIQYF
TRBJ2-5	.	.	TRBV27	TGTGCCAGCAGTTTCCGGGGCTGGTGGGAGACCCAGTACTTC	CASSFRGWWETQYF